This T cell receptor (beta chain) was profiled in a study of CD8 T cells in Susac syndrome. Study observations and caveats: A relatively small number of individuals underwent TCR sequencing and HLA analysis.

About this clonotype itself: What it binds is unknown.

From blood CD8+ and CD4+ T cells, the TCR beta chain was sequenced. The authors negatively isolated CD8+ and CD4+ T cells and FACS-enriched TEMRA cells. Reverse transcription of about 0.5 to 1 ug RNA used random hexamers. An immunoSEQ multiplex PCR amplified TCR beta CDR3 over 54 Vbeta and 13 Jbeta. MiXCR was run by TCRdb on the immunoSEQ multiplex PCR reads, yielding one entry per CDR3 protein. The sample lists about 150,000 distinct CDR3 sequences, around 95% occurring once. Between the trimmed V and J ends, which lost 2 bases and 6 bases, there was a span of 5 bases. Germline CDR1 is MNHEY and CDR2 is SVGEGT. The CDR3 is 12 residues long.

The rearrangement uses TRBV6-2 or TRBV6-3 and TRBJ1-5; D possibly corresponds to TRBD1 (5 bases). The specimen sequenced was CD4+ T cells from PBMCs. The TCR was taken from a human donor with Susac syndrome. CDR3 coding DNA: TGTGCCAGCAGTTACGGGGGTCAGCCCCAGCATTTT. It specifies CASSYGGQPQHF.